The sequence of this T cell receptor (beta chain) was determined in a study of cytomegalovirus exposure and HLA in healthy donors. Points from the study as a whole: Earlier analysis looked at TCR beta V segments, and most were productive about 87% or about 30% of the time. Through in vitro validation, a few CMV-associated chains were shown to be specific for CMV antigens. For TCR beta chains, V- and J-gene trimming was later linked to a missense DCLRE1C variant. Associated with cytomegalovirus, according to the listing, were 150 to 200 TCR beta chains.

PCR involved 60 Vbeta and 13 Jbeta primers. Libraries were prepared by immunoSEQ multiplex PCR; TCRdb keeps only in-frame clonotypes and omits some of them. The table shows approximately 170,000 clones, with around 80% occurring only once. This clone appeared a few times. Its antigen remains unknown. The clonotype originates from a boy younger than 10 in good health and CMV-seronegative. Sequencing input: PBMCs.

CDR3 amino acids: CASSIAGNEQYF. The CDR3, as DNA: TGTGCCAGTAGTATAGCGGGGAACGAGCAGTACTTC. The chain is built from TRBV19 and TRBJ2-7; tentatively, D is TRBD2 (5 bases). CDR1 is LNHDA, CDR2 SQIVND, per germline (reference sequence). V dropped 1 base and J dropped 5 bases, with 6 bases sitting between them. The CDR3 loop spans 12 amino acids. Together with reference TRBV19 and TRBJ2-7, the CDR3 gives the full variable domain: DGGITQSPKYLFRKEGQNVTLSCEQNLNHDAMYWYRQDPGQGLRLIYYSQIVNDFQKGDIAEGYSVSREKKESFPLTVTSAQKNPTAFYLCASSIAGNEQYFGPGTRLTVT.